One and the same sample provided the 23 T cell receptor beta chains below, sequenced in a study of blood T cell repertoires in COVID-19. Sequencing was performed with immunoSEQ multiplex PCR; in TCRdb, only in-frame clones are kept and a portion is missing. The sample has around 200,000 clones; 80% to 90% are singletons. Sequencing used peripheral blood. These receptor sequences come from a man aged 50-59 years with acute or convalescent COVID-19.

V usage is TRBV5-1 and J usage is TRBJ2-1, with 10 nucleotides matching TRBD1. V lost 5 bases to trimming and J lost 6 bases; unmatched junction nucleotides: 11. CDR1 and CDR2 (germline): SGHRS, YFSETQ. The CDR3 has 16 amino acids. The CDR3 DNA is TGCGCCAGCAGTTCGACCGCCGGGACAGGGGTCAATGAGCAGTTCTTC. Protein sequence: CASSSTAGTGVNEQFF.

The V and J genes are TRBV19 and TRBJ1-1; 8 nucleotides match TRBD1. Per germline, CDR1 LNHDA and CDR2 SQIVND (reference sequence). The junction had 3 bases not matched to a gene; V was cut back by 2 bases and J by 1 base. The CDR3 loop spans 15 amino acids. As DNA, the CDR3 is TGTGCCAGTAGTATACAGGGGGCGGAGAACACTGAAGCTTTCTTT. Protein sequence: CASSIQGAENTEAFF. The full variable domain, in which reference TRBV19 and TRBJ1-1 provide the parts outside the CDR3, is DGGITQSPKYLFRKEGQNVTLSCEQNLNHDAMYWYRQDPGQGLRLIYYSQIVNDFQKGDIAEGYSVSREKKESFPLTVTSAQKNPTAFYLCASSIQGAENTEAFFGQGTRLTVV.

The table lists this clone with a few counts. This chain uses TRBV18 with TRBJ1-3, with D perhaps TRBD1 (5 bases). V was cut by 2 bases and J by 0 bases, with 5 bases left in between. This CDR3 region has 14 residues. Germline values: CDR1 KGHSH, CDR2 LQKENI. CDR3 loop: CASSPDSSGNTIYF. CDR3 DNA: TGTGCCAGCTCACCAGACAGCTCTGGAAACACCATATATTTT.

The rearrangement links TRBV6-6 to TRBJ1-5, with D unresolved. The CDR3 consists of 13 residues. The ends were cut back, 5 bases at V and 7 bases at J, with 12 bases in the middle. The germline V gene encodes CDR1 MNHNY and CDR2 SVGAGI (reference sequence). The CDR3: CASSPGGGQPQHF. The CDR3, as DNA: TGTGCCAGCAGTCCAGGAGGAGGACAGCCCCAGCATTTT.

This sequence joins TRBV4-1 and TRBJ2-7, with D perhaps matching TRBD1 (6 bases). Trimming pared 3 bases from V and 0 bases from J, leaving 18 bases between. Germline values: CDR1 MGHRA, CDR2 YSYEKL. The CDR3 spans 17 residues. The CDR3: CASSHALDRRGSYEQYF. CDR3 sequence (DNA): TGCGCCAGCAGCCACGCCTTGGACAGACGAGGCTCCTACGAGCAGTACTTC.

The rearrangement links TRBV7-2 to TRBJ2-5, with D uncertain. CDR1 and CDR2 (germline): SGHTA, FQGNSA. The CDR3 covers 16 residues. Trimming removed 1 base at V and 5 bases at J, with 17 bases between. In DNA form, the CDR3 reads TGTGCCAGCAGCTTAGGACGCAGATCTGGCGGTGAGACCCAGTACTTC. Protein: CASSLGRRSGGETQYF.

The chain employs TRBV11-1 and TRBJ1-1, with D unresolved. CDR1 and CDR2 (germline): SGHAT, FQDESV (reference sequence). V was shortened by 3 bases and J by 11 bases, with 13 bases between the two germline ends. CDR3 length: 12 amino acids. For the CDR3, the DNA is TGTGCCAGCAGCTTTGAGGCCAAGGCGGCTTTCTTT. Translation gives CASSFEAKAAFF.

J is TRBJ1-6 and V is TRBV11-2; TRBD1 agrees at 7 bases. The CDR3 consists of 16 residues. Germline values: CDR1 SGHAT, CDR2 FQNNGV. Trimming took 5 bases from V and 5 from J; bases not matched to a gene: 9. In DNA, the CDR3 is TGTGCCAGCAGCCGGATGACAGGGAGCAATAATTCACCCCTCCACTTT. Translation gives CASSRMTGSNNSPLHF.

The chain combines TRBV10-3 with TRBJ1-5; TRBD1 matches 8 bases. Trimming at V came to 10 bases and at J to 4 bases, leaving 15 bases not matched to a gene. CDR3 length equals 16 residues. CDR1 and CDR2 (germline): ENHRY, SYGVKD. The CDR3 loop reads CATRDVGQGHNQPQHF. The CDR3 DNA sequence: TGTGCCACTCGCGACGTTGGACAGGGCCATAATCAGCCCCAGCATTTT.

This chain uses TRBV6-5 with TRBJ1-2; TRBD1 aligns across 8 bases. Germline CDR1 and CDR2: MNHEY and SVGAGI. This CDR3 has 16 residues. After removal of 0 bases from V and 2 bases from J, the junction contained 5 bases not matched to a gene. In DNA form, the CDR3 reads TGTGCCAGCAGTTACTCCCCCAGGGGGCGGAACTATGGCTACACCTTC. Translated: CASSYSPRGRNYGYTF.

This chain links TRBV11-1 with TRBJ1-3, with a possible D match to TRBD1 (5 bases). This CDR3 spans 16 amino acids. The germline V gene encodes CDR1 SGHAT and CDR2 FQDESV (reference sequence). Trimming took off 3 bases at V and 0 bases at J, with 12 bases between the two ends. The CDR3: CASSLGLAYSGNTIYF. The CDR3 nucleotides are TGTGCCAGCAGCTTGGGACTGGCGTACTCTGGAAACACCATATATTTT.

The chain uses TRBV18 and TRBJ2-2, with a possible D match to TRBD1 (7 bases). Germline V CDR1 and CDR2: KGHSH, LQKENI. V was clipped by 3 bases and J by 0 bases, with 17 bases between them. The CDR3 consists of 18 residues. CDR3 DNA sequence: TGTGCCAGCTCACCGGGCAGGGGGGACCCCACGAACACCGGGGAGCTGTTTTTT. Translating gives CASSPGRGDPTNTGELFF.

In DNA form, the CDR3 reads TGTGCCAGCAGTCAGGGGACAGGGCAGCCCCAGCATTTT. Translated: CASSQGTGQPQHF. V and J are TRBV5-8 and TRBJ1-5; TRBD1 aligns across 9 bases. J lost 7 bases, V lost 5 bases, and 4 bases had no gene match. The CDR3 has 13 amino acids. The germline gives CDR1 SGHTS, CDR2 YDEGEE.

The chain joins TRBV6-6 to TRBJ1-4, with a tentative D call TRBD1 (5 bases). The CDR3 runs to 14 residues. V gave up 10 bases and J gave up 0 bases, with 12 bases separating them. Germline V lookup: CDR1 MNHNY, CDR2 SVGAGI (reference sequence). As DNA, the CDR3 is TGTGCCACCTCAGAAGGGGCAACTAATGAAAAACTGTTTTTT. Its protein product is CATSEGATNEKLFF.

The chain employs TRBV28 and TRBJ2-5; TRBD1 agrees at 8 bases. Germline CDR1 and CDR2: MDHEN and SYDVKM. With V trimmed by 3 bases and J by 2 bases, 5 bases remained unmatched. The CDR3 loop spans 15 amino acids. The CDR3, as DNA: TGTGCCAGCAGTTTCAGGGGGCAAGGACAAGAGACCCAGTACTTC. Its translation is CASSFRGQGQETQYF.

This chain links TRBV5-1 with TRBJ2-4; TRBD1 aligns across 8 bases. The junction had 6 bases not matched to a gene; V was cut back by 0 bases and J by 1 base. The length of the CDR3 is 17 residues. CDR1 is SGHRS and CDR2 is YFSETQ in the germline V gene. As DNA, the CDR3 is TGCGCCAGCAGCTTGGCCCAGACAGGGGAGGCCAAAAACATTCAGTACTTC. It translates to CASSLAQTGEAKNIQYF. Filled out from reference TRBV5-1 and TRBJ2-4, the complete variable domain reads KAGVTQTPRYLIKTRGQQVTLSCSPISGHRSVSWYQQTPGQGLQFLFEYFSETQRNKGNFPGRFSGRQFSNSRSEMNVSTLELGDSALYLCASSLAQTGEAKNIQYFGAGTRLSVL.

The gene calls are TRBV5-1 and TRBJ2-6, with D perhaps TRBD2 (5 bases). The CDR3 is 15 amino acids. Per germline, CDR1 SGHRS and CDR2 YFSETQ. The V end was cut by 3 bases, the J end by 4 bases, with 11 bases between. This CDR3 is CASSSSSAGANVLTF. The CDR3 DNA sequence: TGCGCCAGCAGCTCTAGCTCCGCCGGGGCCAACGTCCTGACTTTC.

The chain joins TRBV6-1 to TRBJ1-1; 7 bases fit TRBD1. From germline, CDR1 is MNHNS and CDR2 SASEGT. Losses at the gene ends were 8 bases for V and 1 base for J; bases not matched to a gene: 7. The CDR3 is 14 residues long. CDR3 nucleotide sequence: TGTGCCAGCTTCTTTGGGACAGCGAACACTGAAGCTTTCTTT. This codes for CASFFGTANTEAFF.

CDR3 DNA sequence: TGCAGTGCTAGTAGCGGGGGGGCCCCGAGTGAGCAGTTCTTC. Translated: CSASSGGAPSEQFF. The chain is built from TRBV20-1 and TRBJ2-1; 11 nucleotides match TRBD2. CDR3 length: 14 residues. V lost 3 bases, J lost 9 bases, and 7 bases stayed unmatched. In germline, CDR1 is DFQATT, CDR2 SNEGSKA (reference sequence).

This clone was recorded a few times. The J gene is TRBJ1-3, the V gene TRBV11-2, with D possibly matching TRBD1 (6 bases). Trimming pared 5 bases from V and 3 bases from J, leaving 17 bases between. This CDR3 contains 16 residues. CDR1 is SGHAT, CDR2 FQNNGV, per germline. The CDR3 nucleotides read TGTGCCAGCAGCCTGGGACACCCGAAGGATGGAAACACCATATATTTT. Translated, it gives CASSLGHPKDGNTIYF.

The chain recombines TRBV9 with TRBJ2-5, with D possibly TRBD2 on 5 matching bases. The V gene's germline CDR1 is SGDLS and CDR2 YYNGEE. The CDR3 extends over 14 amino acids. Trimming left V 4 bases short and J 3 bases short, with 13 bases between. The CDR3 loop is CASSNTREKETQYF. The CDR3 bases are TGTGCCAGCAGCAACACAAGGGAGAAAGAGACCCAGTACTTC.

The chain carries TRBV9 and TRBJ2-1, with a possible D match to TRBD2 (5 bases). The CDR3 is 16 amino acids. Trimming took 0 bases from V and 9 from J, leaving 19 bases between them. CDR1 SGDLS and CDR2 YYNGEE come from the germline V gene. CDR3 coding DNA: TGTGCCAGCAGCGTAGGAGCGGTAGTGGGTAGGAGTGAGCAGTTCTTC. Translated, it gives CASSVGAVVGRSEQFF.

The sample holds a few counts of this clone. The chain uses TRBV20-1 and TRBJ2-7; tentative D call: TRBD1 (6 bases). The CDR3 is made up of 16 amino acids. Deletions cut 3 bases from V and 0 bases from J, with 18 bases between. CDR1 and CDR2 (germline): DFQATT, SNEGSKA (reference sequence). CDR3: CSASKNRALRSYEQYF. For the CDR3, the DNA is TGCAGTGCTAGTAAAAACAGGGCGTTACGCTCCTACGAGCAGTACTTC.